This T cell receptor beta chain was retrieved from a study of T cell responses to AZD1222 COVID-19 vaccine. Libraries were prepared by immunoSEQ multiplex PCR; TCRdb keeps only in-frame clonotypes and omits some of them. The sample contains some 130,000 clones, over 85% of which appear only once. Between the trimmed V and J ends, which lost 3 bases and 3 bases, there was a span of 12 bases. The CDR3 runs 14 residues. Germline CDR1 ENHRY, CDR2 SYGVKD. The TCR comes from an adult who received the AZD1222 COVID-19 vaccine. V is TRBV10-3 and J is TRBJ2-7; possibly TRBD2 for D (5 bases). The sequenced sample was peripheral blood, obtained 28 days after the second AZD1222 dose. In DNA form, the CDR3 reads TGTGCCATCAGTGAACTAGACCTAAGCTACGAGCAGTACTTC. Translated, it gives CAISELDLSYEQYF.